This is a list of T cell receptor beta chains from one sample in a study of CD8 T cells in ankylosing spondylitis. A single record per CDR3 protein comes from TCRdb applying MiXCR to the 5' RACE reads. The data show 330,000 or so distinct CDR3 sequences, around 7.6% seen once. Sequencing was performed on blood, either unsorted or a sorted T cell fraction (not recorded which). Every receptor here comes from a male donor with ankylosing spondylitis. CDR3s include the opening cysteine and the closing phenylalanine or tryptophan. The D gene is left open where the match is weak. Size is stated for part of the rows, as once, few or many counts, or as a class when the clone is expanded.

d_call: TRBD2; v_call: TRBV2; j_call: TRBJ2-6; clone_size: NA; cdr3_nt: TGTGCCAGCAGTCCTGGACTAGCGGGAGTTGGGGCCAACGTCCTGACTTTC; cdr3_aa: CASSPGLAGVGANVLTF
d_call: TRBD2; v_call: TRBV20-1; j_call: TRBJ2-4; clone_size: many; cdr3_nt: TGCAGTGCTAGTCCCCCTCCGGGACTACTAGCCAAAAACATTCAGTACTTC; cdr3_aa: CSASPPPGLLAKNIQYF
d_call: NA; v_call: TRBV7-7; j_call: TRBJ2-1; clone_size: NA; cdr3_nt: TGTGCCAGCAGCCGGGGTCCCTCAGGGATCCATGAGCAGTTCTTC; cdr3_aa: CASSRGPSGIHEQFF
d_call: NA; v_call: TRBV10-3; j_call: TRBJ1-6; clone_size: NA; cdr3_nt: TGTGCCGCCCTTGAAGGCCAGGGTCGGGGTTCACCCCTCCACTTT; cdr3_aa: CAALEGQGRGSPLHF
d_call: NA; v_call: TRBV20-1; j_call: TRBJ2-7; clone_size: few; cdr3_nt: TGCAGTGCTGCGGGACTGGGGGCCTACGAGCAGTACTTC; cdr3_aa: CSAAGLGAYEQYF
d_call: TRBD1; v_call: TRBV12-3/TRBV12-4; j_call: TRBJ2-3; clone_size: few; cdr3_nt: TGTGCCAGCATCCCGGGACAGGGTTTATCAGATACGCAGTATTTT; cdr3_aa: CASIPGQGLSDTQYF
d_call: NA; v_call: TRBV5-1; j_call: TRBJ2-7; clone_size: NA; cdr3_nt: TGCGCCAGCAGCCCTGGGACCTTTTCCTACGAGCAGTACTTC; cdr3_aa: CASSPGTFSYEQYF
d_call: NA; v_call: TRBV20-1; j_call: TRBJ2-7; clone_size: many; cdr3_nt: TGCAGTGCTAGAGATCGGTCAGGGCTAGACGAGCAGTACTTC; cdr3_aa: CSARDRSGLDEQYF
d_call: NA; v_call: TRBV6-6; j_call: TRBJ1-1; clone_size: NA; cdr3_nt: TGTGCCAGCAGTTATGGAACACTCGAAGCTTTCTTT; cdr3_aa: CASSYGTLEAFF
d_call: NA; v_call: TRBV7-9; j_call: TRBJ2-5; clone_size: few; cdr3_nt: TGTGCCAGCAGCTTCATCGGAGGGCCCCAAGAGACCCAGTACTTC; cdr3_aa: CASSFIGGPQETQYF
d_call: TRBD2; v_call: TRBV2; j_call: TRBJ2-1; clone_size: NA; cdr3_nt: TGTGCCAGCAGGCCCAGGACTAGCGGCTCCTACAATGAGCAGTTCTTC; cdr3_aa: CASRPRTSGSYNEQFF
d_call: NA; v_call: TRBV5-6; j_call: TRBJ2-5; clone_size: NA; cdr3_nt: TGTGCCAGCAGCCGCCCAGGGATTTACCAAGAGACCCAGTACTTC; cdr3_aa: CASSRPGIYQETQYF
d_call: NA; v_call: TRBV5-1; j_call: TRBJ1-2; clone_size: NA; cdr3_nt: TGCGCCAGCAGCGGGCGGGGGCAGGATGATGGCTACACCTTC; cdr3_aa: CASSGRGQDDGYTF
d_call: NA; v_call: TRBV28; j_call: TRBJ1-1; clone_size: few; cdr3_nt: TGTGCCAGCAGTATACGTACCAACACTGAAGCTTTCTTT; cdr3_aa: CASSIRTNTEAFF
d_call: TRBD2; v_call: TRBV4-2; j_call: TRBJ2-3; clone_size: few; cdr3_nt: TGTGCCAGCAGCCCCCCGGGGGGGCCCACAAATACGCAGTATTTT; cdr3_aa: CASSPPGGPTNTQYF
d_call: NA; v_call: TRBV29-1; j_call: TRBJ2-3; clone_size: NA; cdr3_nt: TGCAGCGTTTTCCCCCAGGCCGCCACAGATACGCAGTATTTT; cdr3_aa: CSVFPQAATDTQYF
d_call: NA; v_call: TRBV2; j_call: TRBJ2-2; clone_size: NA; cdr3_nt: TGTGCCAGCAGCGCGTTTAGCCTTGGGGCCGGGGAGCTGTTTTTT; cdr3_aa: CASSAFSLGAGELFF
d_call: NA; v_call: TRBV5-1; j_call: TRBJ2-7; clone_size: NA; cdr3_nt: TGCGCCAGCAGCCTGGGTGGTTCTAGGAGCTACGAGCAGTACTTC; cdr3_aa: CASSLGGSRSYEQYF
d_call: TRBD1; v_call: TRBV7-9; j_call: TRBJ1-4; clone_size: NA; cdr3_nt: TGTGCCAGTGGGCCGGGACAGCGAAATGAAAAACTGTTTTTT; cdr3_aa: CASGPGQRNEKLFF
d_call: NA; v_call: TRBV12-5; j_call: TRBJ2-1; clone_size: few; cdr3_nt: TGTGCTAGTGGTTTGCGGCGGGCGGGGTCCTACAATGAGCAGTTCTTC; cdr3_aa: CASGLRRAGSYNEQFF
d_call: NA; v_call: TRBV7-3; j_call: TRBJ2-2; clone_size: NA; cdr3_nt: TGTGCCAGCAGCTCAGTCGGGTCCGGGGAGCTGTTTTTT; cdr3_aa: CASSSVGSGELFF
d_call: TRBD1; v_call: TRBV3-1; j_call: TRBJ2-7; clone_size: NA; cdr3_nt: TGTGCCAGCAGCAATCCGGGACAGGCCTCCGGCGAGCAGTACTTC; cdr3_aa: CASSNPGQASGEQYF
d_call: NA; v_call: TRBV24-1; j_call: TRBJ2-7; clone_size: NA; cdr3_nt: TGTGCCACCAGGCCCTGCCAGGGCGTCGACTACGAGCAGTACTTC; cdr3_aa: CATRPCQGVDYEQYF
d_call: NA; v_call: TRBV7-2; j_call: TRBJ1-6; clone_size: NA; cdr3_nt: TGTGCCACCCAGGAGCGGAGGTCAGGGAGTTATAATTCACCCCTCCACTTT; cdr3_aa: CATQERRSGSYNSPLHF
d_call: NA; v_call: TRBV5-1; j_call: TRBJ2-3; clone_size: many; cdr3_nt: TGCGCCAGCAGCCAGACCTTGGGGGGGCGTGATACGCAGTATTTT; cdr3_aa: CASSQTLGGRDTQYF
d_call: TRBD2; v_call: TRBV29-1; j_call: TRBJ2-1; clone_size: few; cdr3_nt: TGCAGCGGAGGTTTACTAGCGTCTTACAATGAGCAGTTCTTC; cdr3_aa: CSGGLLASYNEQFF
d_call: NA; v_call: TRBV27; j_call: TRBJ2-7; clone_size: few; cdr3_nt: TGTGCCAGCAGTTTAAGTCCGGGCCTCAGCTCCTACGAGCAGTACTTC; cdr3_aa: CASSLSPGLSSYEQYF
d_call: NA; v_call: TRBV29-1; j_call: TRBJ1-1; clone_size: few; cdr3_nt: TGCAGCTCGGAAACCCCCTTAAACACTGAAGCTTTCTTT; cdr3_aa: CSSETPLNTEAFF
d_call: NA; v_call: TRBV5-1; j_call: TRBJ1-1; clone_size: few; cdr3_nt: TGCGCCAGCAGCTTGCCGGCATTGAACACTGAAGCTTTCTTT; cdr3_aa: CASSLPALNTEAFF
d_call: TRBD1; v_call: TRBV4-1; j_call: TRBJ1-2; clone_size: few; cdr3_nt: TGCGCCAGCAGCCCGGGACAGGGGGCGCCGGCTGGCTACACCTTC; cdr3_aa: CASSPGQGAPAGYTF
d_call: NA; v_call: TRBV7-9; j_call: TRBJ2-1; clone_size: many; cdr3_nt: TGTGCCAGCACCCTGGTAATCCTAGTACGCAATGAGCAGTTCTTC; cdr3_aa: CASTLVILVRNEQFF
d_call: TRBD2; v_call: TRBV9; j_call: TRBJ2-5; clone_size: NA; cdr3_nt: TGTGCCAGCAGCGTAAGCGGGGCGAACCAAGAGACCCAGTACTTC; cdr3_aa: CASSVSGANQETQYF
d_call: NA; v_call: TRBV9; j_call: TRBJ2-1; clone_size: NA; cdr3_nt: TGTGCCAGCAGCGAGGGAGCGGGTTACAATGAGCAGTTCTTC; cdr3_aa: CASSEGAGYNEQFF
d_call: NA; v_call: TRBV5-1; j_call: TRBJ2-5; clone_size: NA; cdr3_nt: TGCGCCAGCAGCTCGTGGAGGGAGACCCAGTACTTC; cdr3_aa: CASSSWRETQYF
d_call: TRBD2; v_call: TRBV3-1; j_call: TRBJ2-1; clone_size: NA; cdr3_nt: TGTGCCAGCAGCCAAGTGACAGCGGGAGCGGGCGGTGAGCAGTTCTTC; cdr3_aa: CASSQVTAGAGGEQFF
d_call: NA; v_call: TRBV5-1; j_call: TRBJ2-7; clone_size: few; cdr3_nt: TGCGCCAGCAGCTCACAGGGAGTGGCCTACGAGCAGTACTTC; cdr3_aa: CASSSQGVAYEQYF
d_call: NA; v_call: TRBV19; j_call: TRBJ2-7; clone_size: NA; cdr3_nt: TGTGCCAGTAGTACCCAGGGAGGCGAGCAGTACTTC; cdr3_aa: CASSTQGGEQYF
d_call: TRBD2; v_call: TRBV28; j_call: TRBJ2-4; clone_size: few; cdr3_nt: TGTGCCAGCAGTTTCCCCCATCCCCCAAGCGGGAGGCAAACAGCACGCATTCAGTACTTC; cdr3_aa: CASSFPHPPSGRQTARIQYF
d_call: TRBD1; v_call: TRBV12-3/TRBV12-4; j_call: TRBJ1-1; clone_size: NA; cdr3_nt: TGTGCCGTTCGGACAGGGGGGGGAAACACTGAAGCTTTCTTT; cdr3_aa: CAVRTGGGNTEAFF